This entry concerns a single T cell receptor (beta chain). No antigen is known for it. Trimming removed 6 bases at V and 0 bases at J, with 10 bases between. The CDR3 sequence is 14 residues long. Germline values: CDR1 MNHEY, CDR2 SMNVEV (reference sequence). The time point was: pretreatment peripheral blood. The data were taken from a study of PD-L1 blockade in urothelial cancer. About the study: Analyses were performed on blood at 3 weeks after treatment start (the second dose) and at 6 weeks. When blood samples were assessed, the median T cell count was some 150,000. Study conclusions and caveats: Below-median pretreatment blood TCR clonality was a predictor of better survival.

Synthetic templates analogous to TCR were spiked into all PCRs individually. Data came from immunoSEQ multiplex PCR; TCRdb stores just in-frame clones and leaves some out. Among about 45,000 clones, 88% were seen once, and the ten largest hold more than 20%. This chain connects TRBV27 to TRBJ2-3, with D maybe TRBD1 (5 bases). The TCR sequence derives from a donor at least 40 years old with urothelial cancer. The sample here was PBMCs, taken around atezolizumab (anti-PD-L1) treatment. For the CDR3, the DNA is TGTGCCAGCAGGAGGCAGGGAAGCACAGATACGCAGTATTTT. It is translated as CASRRQGSTDTQYF.